This paragraph reports one TCR beta chain. Some clones are missing from TCRdb's copy, which holds only in-frame ones; the method was immunoSEQ multiplex PCR. This sample has around 61,000 clones, with about 87% found just once. This entry is derived from a study of T cell changes during pregnancy in multiple sclerosis. Trimming left V 1 base short and J 2 bases short, with 11 bases between. Germline CDR1 reads LGHNA; CDR2 reads YSLEER. The CDR3 sequence is 16 residues long. The specimen comprised peripheral blood, sampled in the first trimester of pregnancy. The source is a female donor in good health, enrolled as a control in a pregnancy study. V gene TRBV4-3 combines with J gene TRBJ1-4, with D uncertain. CDR3 amino acids: CASSQAPRGTNEKLFF. In nucleotides, the CDR3 is TGCGCCAGCAGCCAAGCCCCCCGGGGTACTAATGAAAAACTGTTTTTT.